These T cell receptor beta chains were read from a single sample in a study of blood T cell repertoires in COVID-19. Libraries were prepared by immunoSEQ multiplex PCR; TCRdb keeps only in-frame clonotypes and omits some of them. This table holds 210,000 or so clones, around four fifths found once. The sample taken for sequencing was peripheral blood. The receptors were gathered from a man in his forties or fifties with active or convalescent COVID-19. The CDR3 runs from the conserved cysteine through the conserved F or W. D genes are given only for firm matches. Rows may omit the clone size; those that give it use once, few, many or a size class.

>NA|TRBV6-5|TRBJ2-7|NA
CASSTGWTKTYEQYF
TGTGCCAGCAGCACAGGGTGGACAAAGACCTACGAGCAGTACTTC
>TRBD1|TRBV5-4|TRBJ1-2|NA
CASSSNPIDLTGEGGYTF
TGTGCCAGCAGCTCGAACCCTATCGACCTGACAGGGGAAGGAGGCTACACCTTC
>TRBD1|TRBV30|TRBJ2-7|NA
CAWSPRTGAYEQYF
TGTGCCTGGAGTCCCCGGACAGGGGCCTACGAGCAGTACTTC
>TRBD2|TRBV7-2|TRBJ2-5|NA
CASSARAGGSGETQYF
TGTGCCAGCAGCGCCCGCGCGGGGGGCTCGGGAGAGACCCAGTACTTC
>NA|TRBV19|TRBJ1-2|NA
CASSSAGLDGYTF
TGTGCCAGTAGTTCAGCGGGGCTGGATGGCTACACCTTC
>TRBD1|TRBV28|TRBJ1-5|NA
CASSSMQGANQPQHF
TGTGCCAGCAGCTCAATGCAGGGGGCAAATCAGCCCCAGCATTTT
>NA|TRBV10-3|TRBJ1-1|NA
CAISEDPGNAFF
TGTGCCATCAGTGAGGACCCAGGGAACGCTTTCTTT
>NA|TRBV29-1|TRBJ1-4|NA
CSVDLLSGEKKLFF
TGCAGCGTTGACCTTTTATCAGGGGAGAAAAAACTGTTTTTT
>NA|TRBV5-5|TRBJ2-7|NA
CASSFGRGYEQYF
TGTGCCAGCAGCTTCGGCCGAGGCTACGAGCAGTACTTC
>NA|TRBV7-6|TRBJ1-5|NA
CASSPRPYGSNQPQHF
TGTGCCAGCAGCCCGCGGCCGTATGGGAGCAATCAGCCCCAGCATTTT
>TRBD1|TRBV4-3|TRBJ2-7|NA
CASSFNRGNEQYF
TGCGCCAGCAGCTTTAACAGGGGGAACGAGCAGTACTTC
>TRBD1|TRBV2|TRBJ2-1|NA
CATTAGTGGFNEQFF
TGTGCCACCACCGCCGGGACAGGGGGTTTCAATGAGCAGTTCTTC
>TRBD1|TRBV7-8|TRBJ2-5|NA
CASSLAQGSQETQYF
TGTGCCAGCAGCTTAGCACAGGGGTCCCAAGAGACCCAGTACTTC
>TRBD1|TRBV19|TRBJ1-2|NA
CASSIDRGRFTF
TGTGCCAGTAGTATCGACAGGGGGCGTTTCACCTTC
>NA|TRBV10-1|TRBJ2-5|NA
CASSDQGETQYF
TGCGCCAGCAGTGACCAGGGGGAGACCCAGTACTTC
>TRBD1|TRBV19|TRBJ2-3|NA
CASSPDRADTQYF
TGTGCCAGTAGTCCGGACAGGGCAGATACGCAGTATTTT
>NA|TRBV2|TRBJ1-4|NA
CASSGGLNEKLFF
TGTGCCAGCAGTGGGGGGCTTAATGAAAAACTGTTTTTT
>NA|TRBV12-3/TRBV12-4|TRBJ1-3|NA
CASSFPYSNTIYF
TGTGCCAGCAGTTTCCCCTACTCCAACACCATATATTTT
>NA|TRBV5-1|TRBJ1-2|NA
CASSLGRQGTYTF
TGCGCCAGCAGCTTGGGAAGGCAGGGGACCTACACCTTC
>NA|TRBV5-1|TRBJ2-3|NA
CASSLDIVQGLDTQYF
TGCGCCAGCAGCTTGGATATAGTGCAGGGGTTAGATACGCAGTATTTT
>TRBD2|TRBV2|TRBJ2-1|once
CASRMGLAGGDEQFF
TGTGCCAGCAGAATGGGTCTAGCGGGGGGCGATGAGCAGTTCTTC
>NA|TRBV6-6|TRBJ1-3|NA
CASSYTPNSGNTIYF
TGTGCCAGCAGTTACACACCGAACTCTGGAAACACCATATATTTT
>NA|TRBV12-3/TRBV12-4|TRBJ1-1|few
CASTPFVPGGAFF
TGTGCCAGCACCCCTTTCGTCCCGGGGGGAGCTTTCTTT
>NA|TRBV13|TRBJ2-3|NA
CASSLGGAGAGDTQYF
TGTGCCAGCAGCTTAGGCGGGGCAGGGGCGGGAGATACGCAGTATTTT
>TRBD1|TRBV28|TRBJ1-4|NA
CASSSAGQGREKLFF
TGTGCCAGCAGTTCCGCGGGACAGGGGAGGGAAAAACTGTTTTTT
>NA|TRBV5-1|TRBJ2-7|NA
CASSLGGRGEQYF
TGCGCCAGCAGCTTAGGGGGACGGGGCGAGCAGTACTTC
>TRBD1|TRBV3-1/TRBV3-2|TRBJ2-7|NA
CASSPDRDREQYF
TGTGCCAGCAGCCCGGACAGGGATCGGGAGCAGTACTTC
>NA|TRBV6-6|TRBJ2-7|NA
CASSRGTGGGDPYEQYF
TGTGCCAGCAGTCGCGGGACAGGCGGGGGAGACCCCTACGAGCAGTACTTC
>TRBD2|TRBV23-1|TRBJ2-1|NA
CASSHSNTSGREAAEQFF
TGCGCCAGCAGTCACTCCAATACTAGCGGGAGGGAAGCCGCTGAGCAGTTCTTC
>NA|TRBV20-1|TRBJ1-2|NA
CSASPGYTF
TGCAGTGCTAGTCCAGGCTACACCTTC
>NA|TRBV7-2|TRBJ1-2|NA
CASSPGRMTYGYTF
TGTGCCAGCAGCCCAGGGAGGATGACCTATGGCTACACCTTC
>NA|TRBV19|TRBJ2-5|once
CASSMAGLEFETQYF
TGTGCCAGTAGTATGGCAGGGCTTGAGTTTGAGACCCAGTACTTC
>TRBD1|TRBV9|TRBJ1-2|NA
CASSAIVGQGNHGYTF
TGTGCCAGCAGCGCCATAGTGGGACAGGGGAATCATGGCTACACCTTC
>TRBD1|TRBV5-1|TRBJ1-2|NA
CASSLGGTDYGYTF
TGCGCCAGCAGCTTGGGCGGGACAGACTATGGCTACACCTTC
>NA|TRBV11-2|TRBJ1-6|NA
CASSSRQTSPLHF
TGTGCCAGCAGCTCAAGACAGACTTCACCCCTCCACTTT
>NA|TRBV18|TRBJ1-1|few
CASSPPGANSEAFF
TGTGCCAGCTCACCACCGGGGGCCAACTCTGAAGCTTTCTTT
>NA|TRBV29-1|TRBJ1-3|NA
CSVRLSGNTIYF
TGCAGCGTTCGTTTATCTGGAAACACCATATATTTT
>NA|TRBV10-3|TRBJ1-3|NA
CAINGDGAGGNTIYF
TGTGCCATCAATGGGGACGGAGCGGGAGGAAACACCATATATTTT
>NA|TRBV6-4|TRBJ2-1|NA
CASSVTENNEQFF
TGTGCCAGCAGTGTGACAGAAAACAATGAGCAGTTCTTC
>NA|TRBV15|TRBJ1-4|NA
CATSSRRGPNEKLFF
TGTGCCACCAGCAGTCGGCGCGGGCCTAATGAAAAACTGTTTTTT
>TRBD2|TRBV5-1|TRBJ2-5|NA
CASSLRTSGGFKETQYF
TGCGCCAGCAGCTTGAGGACTAGCGGGGGATTCAAAGAGACCCAGTACTTC
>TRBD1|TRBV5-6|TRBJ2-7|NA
CASSFSGTGAKEQYF
TGTGCCAGCAGCTTTTCCGGGACAGGGGCTAAGGAGCAGTACTTC
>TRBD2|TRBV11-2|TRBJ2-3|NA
CASGRTSDTDTQYF
TGTGCCTCCGGGAGGACTAGCGACACAGATACGCAGTATTTT
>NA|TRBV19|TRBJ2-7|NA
CASSLGISYEQYF
TGTGCCAGTAGTCTCGGGATCTCCTACGAGCAGTACTTC
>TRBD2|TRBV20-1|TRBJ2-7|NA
CSASPSGRIKGEQYF
TGCAGTGCCAGTCCCAGCGGGAGAATAAAGGGCGAGCAGTACTTC
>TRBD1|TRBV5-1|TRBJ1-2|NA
CASSLGQGNYGYTF
TGCGCCAGCAGCTTGGGACAGGGGAACTATGGCTACACCTTC
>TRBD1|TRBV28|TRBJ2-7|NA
CASSLEQGTYEQYF
TGTGCCAGCAGTTTAGAACAGGGGACCTACGAGCAGTACTTC
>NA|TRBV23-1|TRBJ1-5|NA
CASRPQGSNQPQHF
TGCGCCAGCAGACCCCAGGGTAGCAATCAGCCCCAGCATTTT
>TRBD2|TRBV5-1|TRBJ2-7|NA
CASSQPQLKRGYSYEQYF
TGCGCCAGCAGCCAACCCCAACTCAAGCGGGGGTACTCCTACGAGCAGTACTTC
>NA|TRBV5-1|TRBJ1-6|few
CASSLAGGGSPLHF
TGCGCCAGCAGCTTGGCGGGGGGAGGATCACCCCTCCACTTT
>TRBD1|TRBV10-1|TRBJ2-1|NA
CASSGDRVRYNEQFF
TGCGCCAGCAGCGGGGACAGGGTGAGATACAATGAGCAGTTCTTC
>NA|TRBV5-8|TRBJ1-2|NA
CASSPPSVTNYGYTF
TGTGCCAGCAGCCCGCCTTCAGTGACTAACTATGGCTACACCTTC
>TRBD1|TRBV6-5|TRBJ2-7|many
CASRTGYSSEQYF
TGTGCCAGCCGGACAGGATATAGTTCCGAGCAGTACTTC
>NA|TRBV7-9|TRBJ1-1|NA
CASSVQETLEAFF
TGTGCCAGCAGCGTACAGGAGACCCTTGAAGCTTTCTTT